The 27 T cell receptor beta chains listed next were all sequenced from one sample in a study of T cells after yellow fever vaccination. TCRdb passed the 5' RACE reads through MiXCR, listing each CDR3 protein once. This sample has about 320,000 distinct CDR3 sequences, with over 3.5% found just once. The sample was PBMCs, taken 15 days after the yellow fever booster vaccination. Every receptor here comes from a young man who received the YFV17D yellow fever vaccine.

This clonotype was seen repeatedly, ten times or more. This chain connects TRBV7-2 to TRBJ2-4; possible D gene TRBD1, 6 bases. Deletions cut 6 bases from V and 0 bases from J, with 12 bases between. The CDR3 loop spans 15 amino acids. Germline assignment: CDR1 SGHTA and CDR2 FQGNSA. The CDR3 is CASRSTGLAKNIQYF. DNA of the CDR3: TGTGCCAGCAGATCAACAGGGCTAGCCAAAAACATTCAGTACTTC.

This clonotype was counted many times. The chain combines TRBV5-5 with TRBJ2-1; D possibly corresponds to TRBD2 (6 bases). Germline CDR1 reads SGHKS; CDR2 reads YYEKEE (reference sequence). The CDR3 covers 12 residues. Trimming took 1 base from V and 14 from J, leaving 13 bases between them. Here the CDR3 DNA reads TGTGCCAGCAGCTTGCCTAGGGGACTGGAGTTCTTC. This gives the protein CASSLPRGLEFF.

The V and J genes are TRBV10-3 and TRBJ2-1; 7 nucleotides line up with TRBD2. V shed 7 bases, J shed 6 bases, and the junction held 9 bases outside the gene matches. This CDR3 contains 14 residues. CDR1 is ENHRY, CDR2 SYGVKD, per germline. This CDR3 is CAITTSREFNEQFF. The CDR3 DNA is TGTGCCATCACGACTAGCAGGGAATTCAATGAGCAGTTCTTC.

Only a few counts were recorded for this clonotype. The chain carries TRBV4-3 and TRBJ2-1, with 7 bases that match TRBD1. This CDR3 has 15 residues. Looked up from germline, CDR1 is LGHNA and CDR2 is YSLEER. With 4 bases clipped from V and 8 bases from J, the junction kept 11 bases outside the gene matches. This chain's CDR3 is CASSLWDSEAYEQFF. The CDR3 bases are TGCGCCAGCAGCCTCTGGGACAGCGAGGCCTATGAGCAGTTCTTC.

At least ten counts were recorded for this clonotype. V is TRBV5-5 and J is TRBJ2-3; no clear D gene. CDR3 length equals 13 residues. V was clipped by 5 bases and J by 7 bases, with 14 bases between them. Germline V gene data show CDR1 as SGHKS and CDR2 as YYEKEE (reference sequence). The CDR3 bases are TGTGCCAGCAGGTCTAGTCAGGCGAATACGCAGTATTTT. It specifies CASRSSQANTQYF.

This clonotype occurred many times. The chain combines TRBV6-5 with TRBJ2-1; the D gene is possibly TRBD1 (5 bases). V lost 0 bases and J 7 bases, leaving 13 bases between the germline ends. The CDR3 has 15 residues. Germline-derived CDR1 and CDR2 are MNHEY and SVGAGI. DNA for the CDR3: TGTGCCAGCAGTTACTCCGACAGAGCTCTGAATGAGCAGTTCTTC. It encodes CASSYSDRALNEQFF.

This clonotype was seen more than once but under ten times. The rearrangement joins TRBV5-1 to TRBJ2-2; D is unclear. CDR1 and CDR2 (germline): SGHRS, YFSETQ. This CDR3 region has 12 residues. V was shortened by 6 bases and J by 1 base, with 4 bases between the two germline ends. The DNA for the CDR3 is TGCGCCAGCACATGGAACACCGGGGAGCTGTTTTTT. Translation: CASTWNTGELFF. The variable domain in full, with the rest retrieved from reference TRBV5-1 and TRBJ2-2, is KAGVTQTPRYLIKTRGQQVTLSCSPISGHRSVSWYQQTPGQGLQFLFEYFSETQRNKGNFPGRFSGRQFSNSRSEMNVSTLELGDSALYLCASTWNTGELFFGEGSRLTVL.

The V gene is TRBV6-2 or TRBV6-3, the J gene TRBJ2-1; D not certain. The CDR3 totals 13 residues. Trimming took 8 bases from V and 8 from J, leaving 16 bases between them. Germline CDR1 is MNHEY and CDR2 is SVGEGT. The CDR3 sequence is CASQSARVDEQFF. Written as DNA, the CDR3 is TGTGCCAGCCAGTCGGCCCGGGTCGATGAGCAGTTCTTC.

This clonotype occurred a few times. The chain combines TRBV28 with TRBJ2-3, with D perhaps given as TRBD1 or TRBD2 (5 bases each). The V end was cut by 6 bases, the J end by 2 bases, with 12 bases between. This CDR3 spans 14 amino acids. CDR1 and CDR2 (germline): MDHEN, SYDVKM. CDR3 sequence: CASSPGTLTDTQYF. The CDR3, as DNA: TGTGCCAGCAGCCCTGGGACCCTCACAGATACGCAGTATTTT.

Many counts were recorded for this clonotype. This chain links TRBV4-1 with TRBJ2-7, with 12 nucleotides matching TRBD2. The germline gives CDR1 MGHRA, CDR2 YSYEKL. V gave up 4 bases and J gave up 6 bases; unmatched junction bases: 7. The CDR3 is 15 amino acids. The CDR3: CASSRLAGVRGEQYF. CDR3 DNA sequence: TGCGCCAGCAGCCGACTAGCGGGGGTTCGCGGCGAGCAGTACTTC.

The rearrangement uses TRBV28 and TRBJ1-5; maybe TRBD1 (6 bases). V shed 6 bases and J shed 2 bases, with 14 bases lying between them. CDR3 size: 15 residues. CDR1 is MDHEN and CDR2 is SYDVKM in the germline V gene. The DNA of the CDR3 is TGTGCCAGCAGGGGGGACACTTACGGCAATCAGCCCCAGCATTTT. Its protein is CASRGDTYGNQPQHF.

This clonotype was recorded many times. The chain links TRBV10-3 to TRBJ2-3; TRBD2 matches 8 bases. Looked up from germline, CDR1 is ENHRY and CDR2 is SYGVKD. The CDR3 extends over 15 amino acids. V shed 10 bases and J 3 bases; nucleotides not matched to a gene: 12. DNA for the CDR3: TGTGCCAGCAATGGTCCCGGGGGGGATACAGATACGCAGTATTTT. It yields the protein CASNGPGGDTDTQYF.

This clonotype was detected many times. The rearrangement links TRBV5-6 to TRBJ1-1, with TRBD1 matching 9 bases. The junction had 2 bases not matched to a gene; V was cut back by 4 bases and J by 4 bases. The CDR3 consists of 13 residues. Germline CDR1 SGHDT, CDR2 YYEEEE. The CDR3, as DNA: TGTGCCAGCAGCGCGGACAGGGGCACTGAAGCTTTCTTT. Amino acids: CASSADRGTEAFF.

This clonotype was found many times. The chain uses TRBV7-2 and TRBJ1-6; D might be TRBD1 (5 bases). The CDR3 is 13 residues long. Germline lookup yields CDR1 SGHTA and CDR2 FQGNSA. Trimming removed 5 bases from V and 10 bases from J, with 12 bases in between. CDR3 sequence: CASSATGNSPLHF. CDR3 coding DNA: TGTGCCAGCAGCGCCACAGGAAACTCACCCCTCCACTTT.

The rearrangement uses TRBV20-1 and TRBJ2-7; D is possibly TRBD1 (5 bases). CDR3 length: 11 residues. V shed 3 bases and J shed 4 bases, with 7 bases lying between them. The germline CDR1 and CDR2 sequences are DFQATT and SNEGSKA (reference sequence). This CDR3 reads CSASTGYEQYV. DNA of the CDR3: TGCAGTGCTAGTACAGGATACGAGCAGTACGTC.

This clonotype has a count of ten or more. The chain is built from TRBV7-9 and TRBJ1-2; 7 bases are a match to TRBD1. The CDR3 is made up of 17 amino acids. V lost 1 base to trimming and J lost 2 bases; unmatched junction nucleotides: 10. Germline CDR1 is SEHNR and CDR2 is FQNEAQ (reference sequence). The DNA for the CDR3 is TGTGCCAGCAGCTTAGTGACAGGGTGGCAGCTAAACTATGGCTACACCTTC. It translates to CASSLVTGWQLNYGYTF.

The chain couples TRBV4-3 to TRBJ2-3, with 11 bases fitting TRBD2. From germline, CDR1 is LGHNA and CDR2 YSLEER. The CDR3 is made up of 19 amino acids. With 0 bases clipped from V and 4 bases from J, the junction kept 12 bases outside the gene matches. The CDR3 sequence: CASSQDLLAGGPAADTQYF. In DNA, the CDR3 is TGCGCCAGCAGCCAAGATCTTTTAGCGGGGGGGCCTGCGGCAGATACGCAGTATTTT.

This clonotype was detected many times. The chain is built from TRBV12-3 or TRBV12-4 and TRBJ2-1; the D gene is possibly TRBD2 (5 bases). The ends were cut back, 8 bases at V and 7 bases at J, with 15 bases in the middle. The CDR3 is 13 residues long. The chain's CDR3 is CASVRAMRNEQFF. DNA of the CDR3: TGTGCCAGCGTGAGGGCCATGCGAAATGAGCAGTTCTTC.

This rearrangement joins TRBV7-2 to TRBJ2-7, with TRBD1 identical over 8 bases. Germline CDR1 is SGHTA and CDR2 is FQGNSA. The V segment lost 5 bases and the J segment 0 bases; nucleotides outside the gene matches: 6. The CDR3 runs to 15 residues. This CDR3 is CASSAGTGPSYEQYV. For the CDR3, the DNA is TGTGCCAGCAGCGCCGGGACAGGACCCTCCTACGAGCAGTACGTC.

As for this clonotype: A much larger clone differs by one base, so this may be a read error. The chain has TRBV27 and TRBJ2-1, with D perhaps TRBD1 or TRBD2 (6 bases each). This CDR3 spans 13 amino acids. Germline V CDR1 and CDR2: MNHEY, SMNVEV (reference sequence). CDR3 sequence: CASRRRGANEEFF. The CDR3 nucleotides are TGTGCCAGCAGACGGAGGGGGGCGAATGAGGAGTTCTTC.

This clonotype was seen many times. The rearrangement joins TRBV7-2 to TRBJ2-3; 7 nucleotides agree with TRBD2. The CDR3 loop spans 16 amino acids. Germline lookup yields CDR1 SGHTA and CDR2 FQGNSA. V gave up 3 bases and J gave up 2 bases; unmatched junction bases: 8. In DNA form, the CDR3 reads TGTGCCAGCAGCTTCGGGGGGAGCTTTGACACAGATACGCAGTATTTT. It codes for CASSFGGSFDTDTQYF.

The sample holds a few counts of this clonotype. This rearrangement joins TRBV6-6 to TRBJ2-7, with D hard to call. The CDR3 length is 13 residues. Germline loops: CDR1 MNHNY, CDR2 SVGAGI (reference sequence). Trimming removed 7 bases from V and 4 bases from J, with 14 bases in between. The CDR3 loop reads CASIQTEPYEQYV. The DNA for the CDR3 is TGTGCCAGCATTCAGACGGAGCCGTACGAGCAGTACGTC.

There are many counts of this clonotype. The rearrangement joins TRBV5-1 to TRBJ1-6; D gene uncertain. The V gene lost 0 bases and the J gene lost 7 bases, with 8 bases spanning the gap. The CDR3 spans 14 residues. CDR1 and CDR2 from the germline V gene are SGHRS and YFSETQ. The CDR3 protein is CASSLGEWNSPLHF. As DNA, the CDR3 is TGCGCCAGCAGCTTGGGGGAATGGAATTCACCCCTCCACTTT.

The chain links TRBV29-1 to TRBJ1-2; TRBD1 might be the D (5 bases). Trimming took 7 bases from V and 4 from J, leaving 13 bases between them. Germline CDR1 reads SQVTM; CDR2 reads ANQGSEA. The CDR3 is 12 residues long. CDR3 region: CSASQGSYGYTF. Written as DNA, the CDR3 is TGCAGCGCCTCCCAGGGTAGCTATGGCTACACCTTC.

This clonotype was detected a few times. V is TRBV25-1 and J is TRBJ1-2; the D gene is possibly TRBD1 (5 bases). This CDR3 comprises 13 residues. Germline-derived CDR1 and CDR2 are MGHDK and SYGVNS. The V end was cut by 4 bases, the J end by 4 bases, with 10 bases between. CDR3 DNA sequence: TGTGCCAGCAGTGGGGGGAGATTCTATGGCTACACCTTC. Protein sequence: CASSGGRFYGYTF.

This clonotype was seen ten or more times. The chain couples TRBV7-2 to TRBJ1-2; 7 bases align to TRBD1. Germline V CDR1 and CDR2: SGHTA, FQGNSA. The CDR3 covers 13 residues. Germline trimming cut 4 bases from V and 8 bases from J; bases unmatched to any gene: 7. The CDR3 region has the DNA TGTGCCAGCAGCTCGCTCCAGGGGGAAGGCTACACCTTC. Its translation is CASSSLQGEGYTF.

The table lists this clonotype with many counts. The chain has TRBV4-2 and TRBJ1-5, with a possible D match to TRBD1 (5 bases). The V and J ends lost 0 bases and 2 bases respectively, with 14 bases between them. Germline loops: CDR1 LGHNA, CDR2 YNFKEQ. The CDR3 loop spans 17 amino acids. The DNA for the CDR3 is TGTGCCAGCAGCCAAGATCTTCTCAGGGCCCGCAATCAGCCCCAGCATTTT. Protein: CASSQDLLRARNQPQHF.